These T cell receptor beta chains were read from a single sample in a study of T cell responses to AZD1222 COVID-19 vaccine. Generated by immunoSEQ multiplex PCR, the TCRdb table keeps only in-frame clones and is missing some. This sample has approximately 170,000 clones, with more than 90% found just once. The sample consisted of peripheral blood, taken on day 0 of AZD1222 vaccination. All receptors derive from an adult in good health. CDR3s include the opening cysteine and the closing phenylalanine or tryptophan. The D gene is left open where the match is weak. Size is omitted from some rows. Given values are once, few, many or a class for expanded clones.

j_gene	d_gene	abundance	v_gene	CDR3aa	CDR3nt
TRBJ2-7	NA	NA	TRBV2	CASSDSYEQYF	TGTGCCAGCAGTGATTCCTACGAGCAGTACTTC
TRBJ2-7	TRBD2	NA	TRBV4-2	CASSQDVKTSGSYEQYF	TGTGCCAGCAGCCAAGATGTGAAGACTAGCGGCTCCTACGAGCAGTACTTC
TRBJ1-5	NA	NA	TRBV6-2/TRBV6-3	CASSDRRGQPQHF	TGTGCCAGCAGCGATCGACGGGGCCAGCCCCAGCATTTT
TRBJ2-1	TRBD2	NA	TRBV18	CASSPLSGRSRNEQFF	TGTGCCAGCTCACCACTAAGCGGGAGGTCTCGGAATGAGCAGTTCTTC
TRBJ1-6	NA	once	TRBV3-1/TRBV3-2	CASSRKASQNSPLHF	TGTGCCAGCAGCCGAAAGGCTTCACAGAATTCACCCCTCCACTTT
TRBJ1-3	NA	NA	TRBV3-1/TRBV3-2	CASSTFGGRLGGNTIYF	TGTGCCAGCAGCACCTTTGGGGGTCGGCTGGGGGGAAACACCATATATTTT
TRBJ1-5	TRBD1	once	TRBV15	CATSRGGRQGLNQPQHF	TGTGCCACCAGCAGAGGAGGAAGACAGGGTCTCAATCAGCCCCAGCATTTT
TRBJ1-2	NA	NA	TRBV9	CASSAGGGLRGYTF	TGTGCCAGCAGCGCAGGTGGTGGGTTGAGAGGCTACACCTTC
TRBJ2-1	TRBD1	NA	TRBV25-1	CASSEGTGGENEQFF	TGTGCCAGCAGTGAAGGGACAGGGGGTGAGAATGAGCAGTTCTTC
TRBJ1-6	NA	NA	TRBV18	CASSPERTNYNSPLHF	TGTGCCAGCTCACCAGAGAGGACAAATTATAATTCACCCCTCCACTTT
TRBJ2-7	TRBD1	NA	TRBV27	CASSMGTGTSYEQYF	TGTGCCAGCAGCATGGGGACAGGAACCTCCTACGAGCAGTACTTC
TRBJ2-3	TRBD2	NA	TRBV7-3	CASSLVSSGRPPTDTQYF	TGTGCCAGCAGCTTAGTTTCTAGCGGGAGGCCCCCCACAGATACGCAGTATTTT
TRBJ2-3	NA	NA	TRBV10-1	CASSHTGDTQYF	TGCGCCAGCAGTCATACTGGAGATACGCAGTATTTT
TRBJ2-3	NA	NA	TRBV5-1	CASSFPFTDTQYF	TGCGCCAGCAGCTTTCCATTCACAGATACGCAGTATTTT
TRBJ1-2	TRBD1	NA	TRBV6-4	CASSSSGQGASGYTF	TGTGCCAGCAGTAGCTCTGGACAGGGGGCGAGCGGCTACACCTTC
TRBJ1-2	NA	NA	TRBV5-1	CASSFSGDYGYTF	TGCGCCAGCAGCTTTTCAGGGGACTATGGCTACACCTTC
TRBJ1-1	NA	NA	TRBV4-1	CASSQLGRTEAFF	TGCGCCAGCAGCCAACTAGGGCGCACTGAAGCTTTCTTT
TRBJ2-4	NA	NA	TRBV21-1	CASSSDGEGLGENIQYF	TGTGCCAGCAGCTCCGATGGAGAGGGGTTGGGGGAAAACATTCAGTACTTC
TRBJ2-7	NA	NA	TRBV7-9	CASSLAQGDGASYEQYF	TGTGCCAGCAGCTTAGCCCAAGGGGACGGGGCCTCCTACGAGCAGTACTTC
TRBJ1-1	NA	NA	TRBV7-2	CATMRGPNTEAFF	TGTGCCACCATGCGGGGGCCGAACACTGAAGCTTTCTTT
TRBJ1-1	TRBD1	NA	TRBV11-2	CASSSGTGVEAFF	TGTGCCAGCAGCTCTGGGACAGGGGTTGAAGCTTTCTTT
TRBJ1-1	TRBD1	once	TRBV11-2	CASSFSDRATEAFF	TGTGCCAGCAGCTTCTCGGACAGGGCCACTGAAGCTTTCTTT